These 25 T cell receptor beta chains came from one sample sequenced in a study of T-cell reconstitution after alpha-beta-depleted transplantation in children. The library targeted TCRbeta and was prepared with unique molecular identifiers. TCRdb used MiXCR to reprocess the PCR reads, holding one entry per CDR3 protein. Here the sample spans around 670,000 distinct CDR3 sequences, over 10% being singletons. The sample consisted of PBMCs, taken before TCRalphabeta/CD19-depleted stem cell transplant. The receptors come from a girl aged 2 to 9 with congenital amegakaryocytic thrombocytopenia, due to receive a stem cell transplant.

The V and J genes are TRBV12-3 or TRBV12-4 and TRBJ2-3, with 8 bases that match TRBD2. After removal of 3 bases from V and 4 bases from J, the junction contained 6 bases not matched to a gene. The CDR3 is 15 amino acids. The CDR3 sequence is CASSFYREGADTQYF. In DNA form, the CDR3 reads TGTGCCAGCAGTTTTTATCGGGAGGGTGCAGATACGCAGTATTTT.

The rearrangement joins TRBV11-2 to TRBJ1-1, with a possible D match to TRBD1 (5 bases). This CDR3 is 14 amino acids long. V was clipped by 4 bases and J by 4 bases, with 13 bases between them. CDR1 and CDR2 (germline): SGHAT, FQNNGV. CDR3 sequence reads: CASSSPRGGTEAFF. The CDR3 DNA sequence: TGTGCCAGCAGCTCTCCCCGGGGGGGCACTGAAGCTTTCTTT.

The genes are TRBV7-9 and TRBJ1-1; D call uncertain. The CDR3 is made up of 12 amino acids. Germline V gene sequence: CDR1 SEHNR, CDR2 FQNEAQ (reference sequence). The V end was cut by 1 base, the J end by 8 bases, with 8 bases between. The CDR3 nucleotides are TGTGCCAGCAGCTTAGAGGCACCCGAAGCTTTCTTT. Amino acids: CASSLEAPEAFF.

This clonotype was observed at least ten times. The V gene is TRBV27, the J gene TRBJ2-1; 12 bases line up with TRBD1. Germline V lookup: CDR1 MNHEY, CDR2 SMNVEV (reference sequence). The CDR3 spans 15 residues. V gave up 2 bases and J gave up 6 bases; unmatched junction bases: 2. The CDR3 nucleotides read TGTGCCAGCAGTTTAGGGACAGGGGGCGTCAATGAGCAGTTCTTC. Translated, it gives CASSLGTGGVNEQFF.

In its sample, this clonotype was seen many times. The rearrangement links TRBV20-1 to TRBJ2-3, with 12 bases lining up with TRBD1. This CDR3 has 14 residues. CDR1 DFQATT and CDR2 SNEGSKA come from the germline V gene (reference sequence). V was pared by 6 bases and J by 6 bases, with 7 bases of the junction left unmatched. CDR3 bases: TGCAGTGCCTCCGGGACAGGGGGCTTCGATACGCAGTATTTT. Translation gives CSASGTGGFDTQYF.

This clonotype has ten or more counts. The chain carries TRBV20-1 and TRBJ1-4; 7 bases are shared with TRBD1. The V gene end was trimmed by 4 bases and the J gene end by 5 bases; junction bases not matched to a gene: 10. CDR3 size: 15 residues. From germline, CDR1 is DFQATT and CDR2 SNEGSKA (reference sequence). This chain's CDR3 is CSANPRGQHNEKLFF. The CDR3 DNA sequence: TGCAGTGCTAACCCAAGGGGACAGCACAATGAAAAACTGTTTTTT.

This clonotype has just a few counts. The chain couples TRBV3-1 to TRBJ2-5; TRBD2 agrees at 10 bases. CDR1 and CDR2 from the germline V gene are LGHDT and YNNKEL (reference sequence). The CDR3 has 14 residues. The trim removed 0 bases at V and 9 bases at J, leaving 4 bases unmatched. The CDR3 bases are TGTGCCAGCAGCCAAGATCCAGCGGGAGGGCCCCAGTACTTC. Protein product: CASSQDPAGGPQYF.

This clonotype was seen ten or more times. J is TRBJ2-4 and V is TRBV7-8; D ambiguous. Germline CDR1 and CDR2: SGHVS and FQNEAQ. V was cut by 1 base and J by 8 bases, with 21 bases left in between. This CDR3 contains 17 residues. This CDR3 reads CASSLVGFGPLEDIQYF. CDR3 nucleotides: TGTGCCAGCAGCTTAGTGGGGTTCGGACCGCTCGAAGACATTCAGTACTTC.

This clonotype came up a few times. The CDR3 nucleotides are TGCAGTGCTATCCAATTTAGTGAGCAGTTCTTC. As protein: CSAIQFSEQFF. J is TRBJ2-1 and V is TRBV20-1; unclear D gene. V lost 4 bases and J lost 9, with 10 bases in between. The CDR3 has 11 residues. Looked up from germline, CDR1 is DFQATT and CDR2 is SNEGSKA (reference sequence).

The gene calls are TRBV5-1 and TRBJ2-2; 11 nucleotides match TRBD1. Germline lookup yields CDR1 SGHRS and CDR2 YFSETQ. The CDR3 sequence is 16 residues long. J was trimmed by 4 bases and V by 4 bases; bases with no gene match: 6. CDR3 amino acids: CASSIGQGASTGELFF. Written as DNA, the CDR3 is TGCGCCAGCAGCATCGGACAGGGGGCGAGCACCGGGGAGCTGTTTTTT.

This sequence joins TRBV27 and TRBJ2-1; 11 bases line up with TRBD2. From germline, CDR1 is MNHEY and CDR2 SMNVEV (reference sequence). CDR3 length equals 15 residues. V shed 9 bases and J 3 bases; nucleotides not matched to a gene: 7. CDR3 sequence reads: CASTTGTSGYNEQFF. CDR3 DNA sequence: TGTGCCAGTACCACCGGGACTAGCGGCTACAATGAGCAGTTCTTC.

This clonotype was observed many times. V is TRBV20-1 and J is TRBJ2-7, with TRBD1 identical over 8 bases. The J segment lost 6 bases and the V segment lost 0 bases, leaving 10 bases of the junction unmatched. CDR1 and CDR2 from the germline V gene are DFQATT and SNEGSKA (reference sequence). The CDR3 totals 15 residues. In DNA form, the CDR3 reads TGCAGTGCTAGAGATCCCGTGGACAGGGATGGCGAGCAGTACTTC. Translated: CSARDPVDRDGEQYF.

This clonotype has a count of ten or more. The chain employs TRBV5-1 and TRBJ1-3; TRBD1 agrees at 7 bases. V was pared by 4 bases and J by 1 base, with 11 bases of the junction left unmatched. CDR1 and CDR2 from the germline V gene are SGHRS and YFSETQ. The CDR3 length is 17 residues. CDR3 in amino acids: CASSPLRTGGSGNTIYF. In DNA form, the CDR3 reads TGCGCCAGCAGCCCTCTCCGGACAGGAGGTTCTGGAAACACCATATATTTT.

This clonotype was observed at least ten times. The chain carries TRBV6-5 and TRBJ2-1; maybe TRBD2 (5 bases). CDR1 is MNHEY and CDR2 is SVGAGI in the germline V gene. Deletions cut 0 bases from V and 2 bases from J, with 14 bases between. CDR3 length equals 17 residues. Here the CDR3 reads CASSYSRAGAAYNEQFF. In DNA, the CDR3 is TGTGCCAGCAGTTACTCCCGCGCGGGCGCAGCCTACAATGAGCAGTTCTTC.

This clonotype has a count of ten or more. The chain combines TRBV6-1 with TRBJ2-7; D assignment may be TRBD1 or TRBD2 (5 bases each). The V end was cut by 6 bases, the J end by 3 bases, with 18 bases between. Per germline, CDR1 MNHNS and CDR2 SASEGT. The length of the CDR3 is 15 residues. As DNA, the CDR3 is TGTGCCAGCAGCCCCCTGGGGACCCAGGGCTACGAGCAGTACTTC. It is translated as CASSPLGTQGYEQYF.

V and J are TRBV3-1 and TRBJ2-7; D call uncertain. V was pared by 4 bases and J by 2 bases, with 12 bases between. Looked up from germline, CDR1 is LGHDT and CDR2 is YNNKEL (reference sequence). The CDR3 sequence is 14 residues long. CDR3 in amino acids: CASSPVDITYEQYF. CDR3 nucleotide sequence: TGTGCCAGCAGCCCCGTCGACATTACCTACGAGCAGTACTTC.

This clonotype was observed many times. The chain recombines TRBV5-1 with TRBJ2-5; perhaps TRBD1 as D (6 bases). The V and J ends lost 5 bases and 4 bases respectively, with 12 bases between them. Germline values: CDR1 SGHRS, CDR2 YFSETQ. The CDR3 consists of 13 residues. CDR3 sequence: CASRMPRGETQYF. CDR3 nucleotides: TGCGCCAGCAGGATGCCCAGGGGAGAGACCCAGTACTTC.

This chain connects TRBV28 to TRBJ2-5, with 12 bases identical to TRBD2. Germline lookup yields CDR1 MDHEN and CDR2 SYDVKM. Losses at the gene ends were 7 bases for V and 6 bases for J; bases not matched to a gene: 12. CDR3 size: 16 residues. DNA for the CDR3: TGTGCCAGCACCGTTGGACTAGCGGGGTTCGAAAAGACCCAGTACTTC. Its protein product is CASTVGLAGFEKTQYF.

The chain employs TRBV24-1 and TRBJ2-1, with TRBD1 matching 9 bases. Trimming cost V 3 bases and J 8 bases; bases outside gene matches: 10. The CDR3 extends over 16 amino acids. From germline, CDR1 is KGHDR and CDR2 SFDVKD. CDR3 in amino acids: CATSDRARTGVDEQFF. In DNA form, the CDR3 reads TGTGCCACCAGTGATAGGGCCCGGACAGGGGTCGATGAGCAGTTCTTC.

This clonotype was found many times. The chain links TRBV20-1 to TRBJ1-4, with D hard to call. The V and J ends lost 4 bases and 3 bases respectively, with 15 bases between them. CDR1 is DFQATT and CDR2 is SNEGSKA in the germline V gene (reference sequence). The CDR3 has 15 amino acids. CDR3 region: CSATLSSTPNEKLFF. In DNA, the CDR3 is TGCAGTGCTACCCTTAGCAGCACTCCTAATGAAAAACTGTTTTTT.

A note on this clonotype: A much larger clone sits a single nucleotide away, making a read error possible. It is likely a read error, because the conserved phenylalanine at the end of the CDR3 is missing. The CDR3 DNA reads TGCAGTGCCATCGACAGGGACTACAATGAGCAGTTCCTC. It yields the protein CSAIDRDYNEQFL. The rearrangement uses TRBV20-1 and TRBJ2-1; TRBD1 matches 7 bases. CDR3 length: 13 amino acids. Germline V lookup: CDR1 DFQATT, CDR2 SNEGSKA (reference sequence). Germline trimming cut 6 bases from V and 3 bases from J; bases unmatched to any gene: 5.

There are many counts of this clonotype. The chain couples TRBV29-1 to TRBJ2-1; no reliable D call. Trimming cost V 3 bases and J 0 bases, with 6 bases left between them. Germline-derived CDR1 and CDR2 are SQVTM and ANQGSEA. The CDR3 has 13 residues. Written as DNA, the CDR3 is TGCAGCGTTGACAGGAGCTCCTACAATGAGCAGTTCTTC. It encodes CSVDRSSYNEQFF.

This clonotype was picked up many times. The J gene is TRBJ2-3, the V gene TRBV20-1; a possible D gene is TRBD2 (5 bases). V shed 3 bases and J shed 3 bases, with 16 bases lying between them. Looked up from germline, CDR1 is DFQATT and CDR2 is SNEGSKA (reference sequence). The CDR3 sequence is 15 residues long. This chain's CDR3 is CSASASGPSTDTQYF. The CDR3 nucleotides are TGCAGTGCTAGCGCGAGCGGTCCCAGTACAGATACGCAGTATTTT.

A remark on this clonotype: This may be a read error, as it is one base from a much larger clone. V usage is TRBV10-3 and J usage is TRBJ2-5, with 8 nucleotides matching TRBD2. V lost 6 bases to trimming and J lost 4 bases; unmatched junction nucleotides: 16. The germline gives CDR1 ENHRY, CDR2 SYGVKD. CDR3 length: 17 residues. This CDR3 reads CAISETTNGRVGETQYF. In nucleotides, the CDR3 is TGTGCCATCAGCGAAACAACTAACGGGAGGGTCGGAGAGACCCAGTACTTC.

Of note for this clonotype: A read error may explain this, as a much larger clone is one base away. The chain is built from TRBV2 and TRBJ2-1, with 9 bases matching TRBD2. CDR1 SNHLY and CDR2 FYNNEI come from the germline V gene. V trimming: 2 bases; J trimming: 7 bases; junction bases outside the gene matches: 9. The CDR3 is 16 residues long. DNA of the CDR3: TGTGCCAGCAGTGAATCGAGGCTAGCGGGAAGGAATGAGCAGTTCTTC. It codes for CASSESRLAGRNEQFF.